The 8 T cell receptor beta chains reported below all come from one sample, sequenced in a study of T cell responses to AZD1222 COVID-19 vaccine. TCRdb's copy holds only in-frame clones and misses some; the assay was immunoSEQ multiplex PCR. In the table there are tens of thousands of clones, 90% of which are singletons. The input for sequencing was peripheral blood, taken on day 0 of AZD1222 vaccination. These receptors originate from an adult in good health.

The genes are TRBV5-1 and TRBJ1-1; D is uncertain. Trimming removed 2 bases from V and 2 bases from J, with 10 bases in between. The germline V gene encodes CDR1 SGHRS and CDR2 YFSETQ. This CDR3 is built from 14 residues. CDR3 protein: CASSFLSENTEAFF. Here the CDR3 DNA reads TGCGCCAGCAGCTTCCTCAGTGAAAACACTGAAGCTTTCTTT. The full variable domain, rest sourced from reference TRBV5-1 and TRBJ1-1, is KAGVTQTPRYLIKTRGQQVTLSCSPISGHRSVSWYQQTPGQGLQFLFEYFSETQRNKGNFPGRFSGRQFSNSRSEMNVSTLELGDSALYLCASSFLSENTEAFFGQGTRLTVV.

The chain carries TRBV27 and TRBJ2-2, with 10 nucleotides matching TRBD2. The CDR3 loop spans 16 amino acids. The germline V gene encodes CDR1 MNHEY and CDR2 SMNVEV (reference sequence). V was pared by 5 bases and J by 6 bases, with 9 bases of the junction left unmatched. The CDR3: CASSPQRGGLSGELFF. In DNA, the CDR3 is TGTGCCAGCAGTCCACAGCGGGGGGGCCTTTCCGGGGAGCTGTTTTTT.

This chain links TRBV5-3 with TRBJ2-2; 10 nucleotides match TRBD1. Being an ORF, TRBV5-3 has a function that is uncertain. After removal of 0 bases from V and 4 bases from J, the junction contained 6 bases not matched to a gene. The CDR3 loop spans 17 amino acids. The CDR3 loop reads CARSLVRRQGATGELFF. The CDR3 nucleotides are TGTGCCAGAAGCTTGGTCCGTAGACAGGGGGCCACCGGGGAGCTGTTTTTT.

The V call is TRBV2, the J call TRBJ1-2, with TRBD1 matching over 8 bases. The CDR3 is 13 amino acids. With V trimmed by 8 bases and J by 8 bases, 10 bases remained unmatched. Germline CDR1 reads SNHLY; CDR2 reads FYNNEI. The CDR3 coding sequence is TGTGCCAGCTGCTTGGACAGGGCCCTAGGCTACACCTTC. This sequence encodes CASCLDRALGYTF.

Written as DNA, the CDR3 is TGTGCCAGCAGCTTTCTGGGGGCGCCTCACGAGCAGTACTTC. Its translation is CASSFLGAPHEQYF. The chain carries TRBV7-9 and TRBJ2-7; possibly TRBD1 for D (6 bases). CDR1 is SEHNR and CDR2 is FQNEAQ in the germline V gene (reference sequence). Trimming took 3 bases from V and 5 from J, leaving 14 bases between them. The CDR3 has 14 amino acids.

This clone appeared once. The CDR3 spells CASKASGGVYNEQFF. CDR3 in DNA: TGCGCCAGCAAGGCTAGCGGGGGGGTCTACAATGAGCAGTTCTTC. This chain joins TRBV10-2 and TRBJ2-1; TRBD2 matches 12 bases. The CDR3 is 15 residues long. Germline V gene sequence: CDR1 WSHSY, CDR2 SAAADI. Trimming removed 7 bases from V and 3 bases from J; junction bases left unmatched: 4.

This chain connects TRBV28 to TRBJ1-5; 7 bases match TRBD1. The CDR3 totals 14 residues. Losses at the gene ends were 6 bases for V and 6 bases for J; bases not matched to a gene: 8. Germline CDR1 is MDHEN and CDR2 is SYDVKM. The CDR3 here is CASSEGQDRQPQHF. As DNA, the CDR3 is TGTGCCAGCAGCGAAGGACAGGATCGTCAGCCCCAGCATTTT.

The chain links TRBV19 to TRBJ2-5; 7 nucleotides line up with TRBD1. CDR1 and CDR2 from the germline V gene are LNHDA and SQIVND (reference sequence). Losses at the gene ends were 4 bases for V and 5 bases for J; bases not matched to a gene: 13. The CDR3 runs to 16 residues. CDR3 amino acids: CASSRNRQGLGETQYF. In DNA, the CDR3 is TGTGCCAGTAGTAGAAACCGACAGGGCCTGGGGGAGACCCAGTACTTC. Combining the CDR3 with reference TRBV19 and TRBJ2-5 gives the whole variable domain DGGITQSPKYLFRKEGQNVTLSCEQNLNHDAMYWYRQDPGQGLRLIYYSQIVNDFQKGDIAEGYSVSREKKESFPLTVTSAQKNPTAFYLCASSRNRQGLGETQYFGPGTRLLVL.